These 25 T cell receptor beta chains came from one sample sequenced in a study of T cell repertoires in cytomegalovirus infection. TCRdb independently ran MiXCR on the reads; one entry per CDR3 protein. The sample comprises nearly 450,000 distinct CDR3 sequences, roughly a third of which are singletons, and roughly 15% rests with the top ten. Material for sequencing was PBMCs. The receptors derive from a human donor in good health (CMV status not recorded). Some clones in this sample may be carry-over from other donors' samples.

Only one count was recorded for this clonotype. One junction end does not reproduce the germline sequence, and a read error may be involved. J is TRBJ2-1 and V is TRBV6-2 or TRBV6-3, with D possibly matching TRBD2 (6 bases). This CDR3 spans 16 amino acids. Germline V gene lookup returns CDR1 MNHEY and CDR2 SVGEGT. CDR3 loop: CASSYSPGTVGNEQFF. The CDR3 DNA is TGTGCAAGCAGTTACTCGCCCGGGACTGTGGGCAATGAGCAGTTCTTC.

About this clonotype: This may stem from a read error, because a much larger clone lies one nucleotide away. V is TRBV19 and J is TRBJ1-5, with D tentatively TRBD1 (6 bases). This CDR3 comprises 14 residues. V was pared by 8 bases and J by 6 bases, with 17 bases between. CDR1 and CDR2 (germline): LNHDA, SQIVND (reference sequence). The CDR3 nucleotides read TGTGCCAGTCGAAAGGGGGTAGGCGGTCAGCCCCAGCATTTT. It translates to CASRKGVGGQPQHF.

The chain has TRBV7-2 and TRBJ2-2; weak D call: TRBD1 (6 bases). Looked up from germline, CDR1 is SGHTA and CDR2 is FQGNSA. The CDR3 spans 17 residues. Deletions cut 2 bases from V and 7 bases from J, with 20 bases between. The DNA of the CDR3 is TGTGCCAGCAGCTTAATCGCTCCCAGGGGTGCGGGCGGGGAGCTGTTTTTT. Its protein is CASSLIAPRGAGGELFF. Looking up the rest from reference TRBV7-2 and TRBJ2-2 gives the full variable domain: GAGVSQSPSNKVTEKGKDVELRCDPISGHTALYWYRQSLGQGLEFLIYFQGNSAPDKSGLPSDRFSAERTGGSVSTLTIQRTQQEDSAVYLCASSLIAPRGAGGELFFGEGSRLTVL.

The chain carries TRBV10-3 and TRBJ2-1; D is uncertain. The V end lost 10 bases, the J end lost 5 bases, and 9 bases lay between the germline ends. The CDR3 spans 11 residues. Germline lookup yields CDR1 ENHRY and CDR2 SYGVKD. This CDR3 reads CATGKDNEQFF. The CDR3 DNA follows: TGTGCCACCGGCAAGGACAATGAGCAGTTCTTC.

The chain has TRBV14 and TRBJ1-1; the D gene is possibly TRBD1 (6 bases). The CDR3 contains 15 residues. Germline V lookup: CDR1 SGHDN, CDR2 FVKESK. Trimming pared 4 bases from V and 0 bases from J, leaving 12 bases between. The CDR3 DNA follows: TGTGCCAGCAGCCTGTGGACAGAGCTGAACACTGAAGCTTTCTTT. Its protein product is CASSLWTELNTEAFF.

In its sample, this clonotype was seen a few times. V usage is TRBV11-2 and J usage is TRBJ2-5; D possibly matches TRBD1 or TRBD2 (6 bases each). The V and J ends lost 3 bases and 4 bases respectively, with 12 bases between them. The germline V gene encodes CDR1 SGHAT and CDR2 FQNNGV. The CDR3 covers 14 residues. CDR3 in amino acids: CASSLGPGAETQYF. The CDR3 coding sequence is TGTGCCAGCAGCTTGGGACCGGGGGCAGAGACCCAGTACTTC.

This clonotype came up many times. The chain recombines TRBV7-4 with TRBJ1-1, with D tentatively TRBD1 (5 bases). CDR3 length: 21 residues. Germline-derived CDR1 and CDR2 are SGHVT and SQSDAQ. V was pared by 6 bases and J by 2 bases, with 34 bases between. The CDR3 DNA sequence: TGTGCCAGCAGGTTACAGGACCCGGGGGGAACCACTGTGGGGAAAAACACTGAAGCTTTCTTT. Protein sequence: CASRLQDPGGTTVGKNTEAFF. The variable domain in full, completed from reference TRBV7-4 and TRBJ1-1, reads GAGVSQSPRYKVAKRGRDVALRCDSISGHVTLYWYRQTLGQGSEVLTYSQSDAQRDKSGRPSGRFSAERPERSVSTLKIQRTEQGDSAVYLCASRLQDPGGTTVGKNTEAFFGQGTRLTVV.

This clonotype was counted many times. The gene calls are TRBV7-2 and TRBJ1-1; a weak D match, TRBD1 (6 bases). The CDR3 is 15 amino acids. Trimming left V 1 base short and J 1 base short, with 10 bases between. CDR1 is SGHTA and CDR2 is FQGNSA in the germline V gene. This CDR3 reads CASSLEGGRNTEAFF. The CDR3 DNA sequence: TGTGCCAGCAGCTTAGAGGGGGGGCGGAACACTGAAGCTTTCTTT.

In regard to this clonotype: This could be a read error, since a much larger clone is one nucleotide away. The chain carries TRBV7-2 and TRBJ2-4; maybe TRBD2 (7 bases). The V end lost 1 base, the J end lost 7 bases, and 23 bases lay between the germline ends. This CDR3 spans 18 amino acids. Germline CDR1 SGHTA, CDR2 FQGNSA. CDR3 region: CASSLELAWGPGRNIQYF. The CDR3 region has the DNA TGTGCCAGCAGCTTAGAACTAGCGTGGGGGCCCGGAAGGAACATTCAGTACTTC.

V usage is TRBV20-1 and J usage is TRBJ1-4; D might be TRBD1 (6 bases). Germline assignment: CDR1 DFQATT and CDR2 SNEGSKA (reference sequence). Trimming took off 5 bases at V and 4 bases at J, with 11 bases between the two ends. The CDR3 length is 13 residues. In nucleotides, the CDR3 is TGCAGTGCTTCGGACAGCCTTAATGAAAAACTGTTTTTT. It specifies CSASDSLNEKLFF.

This clonotype was seen repeatedly, ten times or more. V usage is TRBV7-2 and J usage is TRBJ1-5; 9 bases line up with TRBD1. CDR1 is SGHTA, CDR2 FQGNSA, per germline. V trimming: 4 bases; J trimming: 6 bases; junction bases outside the gene matches: 4. CDR3 length: 14 amino acids. The CDR3 nucleotides read TGTGCCAGCAGCTACACAGGGGGCGGTCAGCCCCAGCATTTT. It translates to CASSYTGGGQPQHF.

This clonotype was counted only a few times. The chain employs TRBV6-1 and TRBJ1-2, with TRBD1 as a possible D gene (5 bases). Deletions cut 4 bases from V and 7 bases from J, with 13 bases between. CDR1 MNHNS and CDR2 SASEGT come from the germline V gene. The CDR3 runs 13 residues. The CDR3 nucleotides read TGTGCCAGCAGTGCGTGGGGGGTATCTGGCTACACCTTC. Protein sequence: CASSAWGVSGYTF.

This clonotype was found a few times. The genes are TRBV12-3 or TRBV12-4 and TRBJ2-3, with D tentatively TRBD2 (6 bases). The CDR3 sequence is 17 residues long. Trimming removed 4 bases at V and 3 bases at J, with 20 bases between. The chain's CDR3 is CASSSPLGRAGTDTQYF. The CDR3 coding sequence is TGTGCCAGCAGTTCCCCCCTTGGTCGCGCGGGAACAGATACGCAGTATTTT.

This clonotype was counted only a few times. J is TRBJ1-5 and V is TRBV19; 8 bases align to TRBD1. This CDR3 spans 14 amino acids. The germline V gene encodes CDR1 LNHDA and CDR2 SQIVND (reference sequence). V trimming: 5 bases; J trimming: 9 bases; junction bases outside the gene matches: 9. The CDR3 nucleotides read TGTGCCAGTAGTCCAAGACAGGGGCCATCGCCCCAGCATTTT. It is translated as CASSPRQGPSPQHF.

At least ten counts were recorded for this clonotype. This rearrangement joins TRBV25-1 to TRBJ1-6; D is unresolved. V lost 6 bases and J 7 bases, leaving 16 bases between the germline ends. The CDR3 is 15 residues long. Germline V gives CDR1 MGHDK, CDR2 SYGVNS. Here the CDR3 DNA reads TGTGCCAGCAGGCCGAACACCTCTGGAAATTCACCCCTCCACTTT. This codes for CASRPNTSGNSPLHF.

The J gene is TRBJ1-6, the V gene TRBV20-1; the match to TRBD1 covers 8 bases. With 3 bases clipped from V and 8 bases from J, the junction kept 6 bases outside the gene matches. CDR1 is DFQATT, CDR2 SNEGSKA, per germline (reference sequence). The CDR3 consists of 14 residues. The CDR3 reads CSASRQGPDSPLHF. The CDR3 DNA reads as TGCAGTGCTAGTCGACAGGGGCCGGATTCACCCCTCCACTTT.

The chain recombines TRBV11-2 with TRBJ1-1; possible D gene TRBD1, 5 bases. Germline-derived CDR1 and CDR2 are SGHAT and FQNNGV. CDR3 length equals 13 residues. Deletions cut 5 bases from V and 5 bases from J, with 12 bases between. The CDR3 here is CASSLSRETEAFF. The DNA of the CDR3 is TGTGCCAGCAGCCTTAGCAGGGAAACTGAAGCTTTCTTT.

This clonotype was seen repeatedly, ten times or more. The CDR3 DNA reads as TGTGCCAGCAGCTTGGTCGGGACAAACATGAACACTGAAGCTTTCTTT. This translates into CASSLVGTNMNTEAFF. This chain joins TRBV5-5 and TRBJ1-1, with D possibly being TRBD1 (6 bases). V lost 0 bases and J 0 bases, leaving 12 bases between the germline ends. The CDR3 is 16 amino acids. CDR1 SGHKS and CDR2 YYEKEE come from the germline V gene (reference sequence).

This clonotype was seen ten or more times. This sequence joins TRBV7-6 and TRBJ2-7; 8 bases align to TRBD1. Germline lookup yields CDR1 SGHVS and CDR2 FNYEAQ. This CDR3 region has 13 residues. The V segment lost 5 bases and the J segment 4 bases; nucleotides outside the gene matches: 4. The CDR3 loop reads CASSQDRDYEQYF. DNA for the CDR3: TGTGCCAGCAGCCAGGACAGGGATTACGAGCAGTACTTC.

The chain has TRBV20-1 and TRBJ2-5, with a weak D call TRBD1 (6 bases). Between the trimmed V and J ends, which lost 1 base and 4 bases, there was a span of 13 bases. The CDR3 runs to 14 residues. Germline-derived CDR1 and CDR2 are DFQATT and SNEGSKA (reference sequence). The CDR3 DNA follows: TGCAGTGCTAGAGCGCTACAGGGTGTAGAGACCCAGTACTTC. As protein: CSARALQGVETQYF.

This clonotype was detected only a few times. J is TRBJ1-6 and V is TRBV5-4; 8 bases are shared with TRBD1. J lost 9 bases, V lost 5 bases, and 10 bases had no gene match. The CDR3 runs 15 residues. Germline CDR1 SGHNT, CDR2 YYREEE (reference sequence). CDR3: CASRDGTGGISPLHF. The CDR3 DNA follows: TGTGCCAGCAGGGATGGGACAGGAGGCATTTCACCCCTCCACTTT.

The V gene is TRBV20-1, the J gene TRBJ2-1, with 11 positions matching TRBD2. Germline V gene lookup returns CDR1 DFQATT and CDR2 SNEGSKA (reference sequence). After removal of 6 bases from V and 6 bases from J, the junction contained 10 bases not matched to a gene. The CDR3 sequence is 15 residues long. The CDR3 coding sequence is TGCAGTGCACCTCTAGCGGGGGGCCTAAGCAATGAGCAGTTCTTC. It codes for CSAPLAGGLSNEQFF.

This clonotype was counted only a few times. Written as DNA, the CDR3 is TGTGCCAGCAGTTATGGTGGGACTAGCGGGGCGAAGGCCCAAGAGACCCAGTACTTC. Amino acids: CASSYGGTSGAKAQETQYF. The chain employs TRBV6-5 and TRBJ2-5, with TRBD2 identical over 13 bases. CDR3 length: 19 residues. Germline CDR1 and CDR2: MNHEY and SVGAGI. Trimming removed 3 bases from V and 1 base from J; junction bases left unmatched: 11.

This clonotype was detected many times. This rearrangement joins TRBV7-9 to TRBJ1-1; D uncertain. The CDR3 length is 15 residues. Trimming cost V 5 bases and J 1 base, with 14 bases left between them. CDR1 and CDR2 from the germline V gene are SEHNR and FQNEAQ (reference sequence). Here the CDR3 reads CASSPPVQPNTEAFF. The CDR3 DNA is TGTGCCAGCAGCCCCCCGGTACAGCCGAACACTGAAGCTTTCTTT.

The chain couples TRBV14 to TRBJ2-5; D is perhaps TRBD2 (5 bases). Germline CDR1 is SGHDN and CDR2 is FVKESK. The CDR3 extends over 17 amino acids. V was pared by 4 bases and J by 0 bases, with 18 bases between. The CDR3: CASSRGESARDQETQYF. As DNA, the CDR3 is TGTGCCAGCAGCCGGGGTGAGTCGGCGAGGGACCAAGAGACCCAGTACTTC. The full variable domain, rest sourced from reference TRBV14 and TRBJ2-5, is EAGVTQFPSHSVIEKGQTVTLRCDPISGHDNLYWYRRVMGKEIKFLLHFVKESKQDESGMPNNRFLAERTGGTYSTLKVQPAELEDSGVYFCASSRGESARDQETQYFGPGTRLLVL.